This T cell receptor (beta chain) emerged from a study of shared clonotypes between healthy human individuals. As concerns this clone: The antigen is unknown.

Whole-study findings and limits: Naive subsets tended to show greater estimated richness than memory subsets. The rarefaction results pointed to incomplete sorted-subset sequencing despite large depth. Naive CD4 clonotypes were shared across a few donors at around 5.4%.

V lost 2 bases, J lost 5 bases, and 6 bases stayed unmatched. Germline CDR1 ENHRY, CDR2 SYGVKD. The CDR3 has 16 amino acids. The method was immunoSEQ multiplex PCR; TCRdb's version includes in-frame clones alone and lacks a portion of them. The sample holds over 2,000,000 clones; about 93% are singletons and the top ten take about 1.6%. The naive CD8 subset, CD45RO-negative cells positively selected for CCR7, excluded terminally differentiated effector memory CD45RA+ cells. The receptor was derived from a man in his late teens or twenties in good health. Some clones in this sample may be carry-over from other donors' samples. Sequenced input: naive CD8+ T cells from PBMCs. This sequence joins TRBV10-3 and TRBJ2-2, with 9 bases aligning to TRBD1. In DNA, the CDR3 is TGTGCCATCAGTGAGCCGGGACAGGGAATAACCGGGGAGCTGTTTTTT. Its protein is CAISEPGQGITGELFF.